These 10 T cell receptor beta chains share one sample of origin, sequenced in a study of CD8+CD57+ T cells in acquired aplastic anemia. TCR beta VDJ combinations and CDR3 sequences were profiled from genomic DNA. One entry per CDR3 protein, called by TCRdb with MiXCR from the reads. The repertoire holds about 270,000 distinct CDR3 sequences, approximately 86% seen once, with roughly 42% in the top ten. For sequencing, patients were chosen who had shown expansion of CD8+CD57+ cells by flow cytometry. Sequencing was performed on sorted CD4+, CD8+, or CD8+CD57+ T cells (not recorded which) from PBMCs. Every receptor here comes from a human donor with aplastic anemia.

The chain links TRBV7-2 to TRBJ1-3; TRBD1 matches 7 bases. This CDR3 has 14 amino acids. Per the germline V gene, CDR1 is SGHTA and CDR2 is FQGNSA. V trimming: 4 bases; J trimming: 1 base; junction bases outside the gene matches: 1. The CDR3, as DNA: TGTGCCAGCAGCTCGACAGGGTCTGGAAACACCATATATTTT. It specifies CASSSTGSGNTIYF. Combining the CDR3 with reference TRBV7-2 and TRBJ1-3 gives the whole variable domain GAGVSQSPSNKVTEKGKDVELRCDPISGHTALYWYRQSLGQGLEFLIYFQGNSAPDKSGLPSDRFSAERTGGSVSTLTIQRTQQEDSAVYLCASSSTGSGNTIYFGEGSWLTVV.

This chain links TRBV7-2 with TRBJ2-7; 8 bases agree with TRBD2. Per the germline V gene, CDR1 is SGHTA and CDR2 is FQGNSA. V lost 3 bases to trimming and J lost 1 base; unmatched junction nucleotides: 14. The CDR3 is 18 amino acids. The CDR3 reads CASSFAGGPDTLSYEQYV. The CDR3 coding sequence is TGTGCCAGCAGCTTTGCGGGAGGCCCCGATACGCTTTCCTACGAGCAGTACGTC.

For this clonotype: The junction departs from germline at one end; a sequencing error may be responsible. The chain combines TRBV7-8 with TRBJ1-5, with D unclear. Germline V CDR1 and CDR2: SGHVS, FQNEAQ. The CDR3 length is 14 residues. This CDR3 is CASSVACGHEPQHF. Here the CDR3 DNA reads TGTGCCAGCAGCGTAGCGTGTGGCCATGAGCCGCAGCATTTT.

V usage is TRBV29-1 and J usage is TRBJ1-1, with D maybe TRBD1 (5 bases). This CDR3 is 14 amino acids long. Germline CDR1 and CDR2: SQVTM and ANQGSEA. V dropped 8 bases and J dropped 6 bases, with 22 bases sitting between them. This CDR3 is CSSTESGEQAEAFF. Here the CDR3 DNA reads TGCAGCAGCACTGAATCGGGGGAACAGGCTGAAGCTTTCTTT.

This clonotype has just one count. At one end, the junction sequence differs from germline, possibly due to a read error. The genes are TRBV7-6 and TRBJ1-1; tentative D call: TRBD1 (5 bases). The CDR3 contains 15 residues. The germline CDR1 and CDR2 sequences are SGHVS and FNYEAQ. The CDR3 coding sequence is TGTGCCAGCAGCCAACAGGAAAAACTCAACACTGAAGCCTTCTTT. This gives the protein CASSQQEKLNTEAFF. The complete variable domain, with remaining parts taken from reference TRBV7-6 and TRBJ1-1, reads GAGVSQSPRYKVTKRGQDVALRCDPISGHVSLYWYRQALGQGPEFLTYFNYEAQQDKSGLPNDRFSAERPEGSISTLTIQRTEQRDSAMYRCASSQQEKLNTEAFFGQGTRLTVV.

Concerning this clonotype itself: It is likely a read error, because the conserved phenylalanine at the end of the CDR3 is missing. The limits of the CDR3 on the DNA are not certain, so only TCRdb's listed CDR3 is given. V and J are TRBV7-3 and TRBJ2-1; the DNA was not used to check the table's D call, TRBD2. Ends included, the CDR3 has 13 residues. The germline V gene encodes CDR1 SGHTA and CDR2 FQGTGA. The CDR3: CASSDGRVHEQLH.

Regarding this clonotype: One end of the junction does not line up with germline, which may come from a read error. The chain couples TRBV5-4 to TRBJ2-7; the D gene is possibly TRBD2 (6 bases). This CDR3 contains 14 residues. The germline CDR1 and CDR2 sequences are SGHNT and YYREEE (reference sequence). The CDR3, as DNA: TGTGCCACCAGCGTCACTAGCCTAGCCTACGAGCAGTACTTC. Its translation: CATSVTSLAYEQYF.

This clonotype is labeled large (0.1 to 1%). The chain recombines TRBV7-2 with TRBJ2-3, with 12 bases lining up with TRBD2. This CDR3 is built from 15 residues. Germline values: CDR1 SGHTA, CDR2 FQGNSA. Trimming removed 3 bases from V and 5 bases from J; junction bases left unmatched: 3. The CDR3 DNA follows: TGTGCCAGCAGCTTGACTAGCGGGAGCGGAGATACGCAGTATTTT. This translates into CASSLTSGSGDTQYF.

The chain has TRBV4-3 and TRBJ1-2; D is undetermined. This CDR3 contains 13 residues. Between the trimmed V and J ends, which lost 0 bases and 7 bases, there was a span of 9 bases. The germline V gene has CDR1 LGHNA and CDR2 YSLEER. CDR3 DNA sequence: TGCGCCAGCAGCCAAGACCCGGCAGGTGGCTACACCTTC. Encoded protein: CASSQDPAGGYTF.

As regards this clonotype: Its ends do not fully match the called genes, so a read error is possible. This sequence joins TRBV7-9 and TRBJ1-1; no firm D call. In germline, CDR1 is SEHNR, CDR2 FQNEAQ (reference sequence). The CDR3 spans 15 residues. CDR3 protein: CASSVELTTKSEGFF. In DNA, the CDR3 is TGTGCCAGCAGCGTAGAACTGACGACGAAGTCTGAAGGTTTCTTT.